In its sample, the clone carrying this T cell receptor (beta chain) was seen once. Clones were read by immunoSEQ multiplex PCR, and TCRdb kept only the in-frame ones, dropping some. The repertoire includes a few hundred thousand clones, 88% of them detected once, and more than 0.95% sits in the top ten. This sample is drawn from a study of blood T cell repertoires in COVID-19. CDR1 and CDR2 from the germline V gene are ENHRY and SYGVKD. Trimming removed 0 bases at V and 7 bases at J, with 13 bases between. This CDR3 has 15 residues. Source material: PBMCs or T cells enriched from blood (not recorded which). The genes are TRBV10-3 and TRBJ2-1; D remains ambiguous. The receptor was derived from a young woman who had recovered from COVID-19. CDR3 sequence (DNA): TGTGCCATCAGTGAGTCCGGGTTAGGTGGGAATGAGCAGTTCTTC. Translating gives CAISESGLGGNEQFF.